The TCR beta chain under discussion was sequenced for a study of prognosis after radiotherapy for stage I lung cancer. Study overall: Enrolled patients comprised some 13 with newly diagnosed primary stage I lung tumors and five with oligometastatic NSCLC after surgical resection of the primary tumor.

By two-round multiplex PCR, the TCR beta CDR3 was amplified from genomic DNA. Primers specific to each TRBV and TRBJ gene drove first-round PCR. TCRdb re-called the multiplex PCR reads with MiXCR, one entry per CDR3 protein. The table shows fewer than 20,000 distinct CDR3 sequences, with roughly 47% occurring only once. The CDR3 is 17 amino acids. The V segment lost 0 bases and the J segment 5 bases; nucleotides outside the gene matches: 9. Per the germline V gene, CDR1 is PRHDT and CDR2 is FYEKMQ (reference sequence). This clonotype was seen many times. The chain links TRBV13 to TRBJ2-3; 9 bases align to TRBD1. The specimen comprised PBMCs, sampled before or after stereotactic body radiation therapy (not recorded which). This clonotype originated in a donor over 45 with non-small cell lung cancer. The CDR3 protein is CASSLGSGDREEDTQYF. The CDR3, as DNA: TGTGCCAGCAGCTTAGGTTCAGGGGACAGGGAGGAAGATACGCAGTATTTT.